This passage covers 26 T cell receptor beta chains from one sample sequenced in a study of OX40 agonist ivuxolimab in advanced cancers. Data came from immunoSEQ multiplex PCR; TCRdb stores just in-frame clones and leaves some out. The sample has over 65,000 clones; roughly 86% are singletons. This specimen was CD4+ or CD8+ T cells sorted from blood, taken in a trial of the OX40 agonist ivuxolimab. The receptors stem from an adult with an advanced solid tumor such as melanoma, head and neck, liver or kidney cancer.

The V and J genes are TRBV28 and TRBJ1-1; D is ambiguous. Germline CDR1 and CDR2: MDHEN and SYDVKM. The V and J ends lost 6 bases and 1 base respectively, with 15 bases between them. The CDR3 totals 15 residues. This chain's CDR3 is CASRQRMSSNTEAFF. For the CDR3, the DNA is TGTGCCAGCAGGCAGCGGATGAGTTCGAACACTGAAGCTTTCTTT.

This chain connects TRBV28 to TRBJ2-5, with 8 bases lining up with TRBD1. Germline values: CDR1 MDHEN, CDR2 SYDVKM. Unmatched junction bases numbered 3, after V lost 4 bases and J lost 2 bases. The CDR3 runs to 14 residues. The CDR3 loop reads CASSWGQVQETQYF. The CDR3 coding sequence is TGTGCCAGCAGTTGGGGACAGGTTCAAGAGACCCAGTACTTC.

The CDR3 region has the DNA TGCGCCAGCAGCTGGGGCCCCGCGGAAGGCTACACCTTC. Its translation is CASSWGPAEGYTF. V usage is TRBV5-1 and J usage is TRBJ1-2; maybe TRBD1 (5 bases). Germline CDR1 is SGHRS and CDR2 is YFSETQ. This CDR3 contains 13 residues. Trimming took 3 bases from V and 8 from J, leaving 14 bases between them.

In regard to this clone: The germline gene is not matched at one end of the junction; a read error may be the cause. The same CDR3 can be traced to other DNA sequences in this sample. This sequence joins TRBV6-1 and TRBJ1-1; no clear D. Germline V CDR1 and CDR2: MNHNS, SASEGT. This CDR3 has 13 residues. The CDR3 sequence: CASSERRNTEAFF. The CDR3 nucleotides are TGCGCCAGCAGTGAACGTAGGAACACTGAAGCTTTCTTT.

The rearrangement joins TRBV5-8 to TRBJ2-7; D remains ambiguous. V was trimmed by 0 bases and J by 0 bases, leaving 13 bases between them. CDR3 length: 16 amino acids. Germline CDR1 is SGHTS and CDR2 is YDEGEE. CDR3 nucleotides: TGTGCCAGCAGCTTGGGAAGGGTCCCCCTCTCCTACGAGCAGTACTTC. Protein: CASSLGRVPLSYEQYF.

The chain has TRBV6-1 and TRBJ2-3, with 7 bases identical to TRBD1. Germline trimming cut 6 bases from V and 2 bases from J; bases unmatched to any gene: 8. This CDR3 has 15 residues. Looked up from germline, CDR1 is MNHNS and CDR2 is SASEGT. In nucleotides, the CDR3 is TGTGCCAGCAGCCCCACAGGGGCTATCACAGATACGCAGTATTTT. It is translated as CASSPTGAITDTQYF.

The V call is TRBV9, the J call TRBJ2-2, with D maybe TRBD2 (6 bases). Trimming stripped 4 bases from V and 0 bases from J, with 16 bases between. The CDR3 consists of 17 residues. Germline CDR1 SGDLS, CDR2 YYNGEE. The CDR3 reads CASSPHFAGTNTGELFF. The CDR3 DNA is TGTGCCAGCAGCCCCCACTTTGCGGGAACGAACACCGGGGAGCTGTTTTTT. The full variable domain, completed using reference TRBV9 and TRBJ2-2, is DSGVTQTPKHLITATGQRVTLRCSPRSGDLSVYWYQQSLDQGLQFLIQYYNGEERAKGNILERFSAQQFPDLHSELNLSSLELGDSALYFCASSPHFAGTNTGELFFGEGSRLTVL.

V usage is TRBV7-8 and J usage is TRBJ1-2; TRBD1 aligns across 7 bases. The CDR3 covers 15 residues. CDR1 is SGHVS, CDR2 FQNEAQ, per germline. J was trimmed by 4 bases and V by 2 bases; bases with no gene match: 7. As DNA, the CDR3 is TGTGCCAGCAGCTTATCTGAGACAGGGCTCTATGGCTACACCTTC. It is translated as CASSLSETGLYGYTF. Full variable domain (missing parts from reference TRBV7-8 and TRBJ1-2): GAGVSQSPRYKVAKRGQDVALRCDPISGHVSLFWYQQALGQGPEFLTYFQNEAQLDKSGLPSDRFFAERPEGSVSTLKIQRTQQEDSAVYLCASSLSETGLYGYTFGSGTRLTVV.

This clone was found a few times. The rearrangement links TRBV5-1 to TRBJ1-3, with D possibly being TRBD1 (6 bases). Trimming took 0 bases from V and 0 from J, leaving 10 bases between them. Per germline, CDR1 SGHRS and CDR2 YFSETQ. The CDR3 runs to 16 residues. CDR3 amino acids: CASSLAGAISGNTIYF. DNA for the CDR3: TGCGCCAGCAGCTTGGCGGGGGCGATCTCTGGAAACACCATATATTTT.

V usage is TRBV28 and J usage is TRBJ2-1; tentatively, D is TRBD1 or TRBD2 (5 bases each). The CDR3 has 14 amino acids. Trimming stripped 3 bases from V and 3 bases from J, with 9 bases between. The germline gives CDR1 MDHEN, CDR2 SYDVKM. For the CDR3, the DNA is TGTGCCAGCAGTTTCGGGGCTGACTACAATGAGCAGTTCTTC. Translated: CASSFGADYNEQFF.

This clone was counted once. The V gene is TRBV7-8, the J gene TRBJ1-3, with no clear D. CDR3 length equals 15 residues. Germline-derived CDR1 and CDR2 are SGHVS and FQNEAQ. Trimming shortened V by 0 bases and J by 0 bases, and 6 bases separated the two germline ends. The CDR3 DNA reads as TGTGCCAGCAGCTTAGCGGAGTACTCTGGAAACACCATATATTTT. Translated: CASSLAEYSGNTIYF.

This chain joins TRBV25-1 and TRBJ1-5; D possibly corresponds to TRBD1 (6 bases). CDR3 length equals 13 residues. With 6 bases removed from V and 3 bases from J, the gap between germline ends came to 9 bases. Germline CDR1 is MGHDK and CDR2 is SYGVNS. CDR3 region: CASSQGNNQPQHF. The CDR3 region has the DNA TGTGCCAGCAGCCAGGGGAACAATCAGCCCCAGCATTTT.

The chain couples TRBV27 to TRBJ1-5; 7 positions agree with TRBD1. J was trimmed by 2 bases and V by 6 bases; bases with no gene match: 10. The CDR3 is 16 amino acids. From germline, CDR1 is MNHEY and CDR2 SMNVEV (reference sequence). The chain's CDR3 is CASSDRVTFGNQPQHF. DNA for the CDR3: TGTGCCAGCAGCGACAGGGTGACTTTCGGCAATCAGCCCCAGCATTTT.

This rearrangement joins TRBV28 to TRBJ2-7; 10 bases are a match to TRBD2. V lost 5 bases, J lost 5 bases, and 12 bases stayed unmatched. From germline, CDR1 is MDHEN and CDR2 SYDVKM. The CDR3 has 16 residues. CDR3 amino acids: CASSGLAVTNPNEQYF. The CDR3 region has the DNA TGTGCCAGCAGTGGACTAGCGGTCACTAACCCCAACGAGCAGTACTTC.

The chain couples TRBV9 to TRBJ2-3; possibly TRBD1 for D (5 bases). Germline V gives CDR1 SGDLS, CDR2 YYNGEE. The CDR3 runs 17 residues. With 1 base removed from V and 4 bases from J, the gap between germline ends came to 19 bases. The CDR3 DNA follows: TGTGCCAGCAGCGTATTCGACAGACCCTTAACAGCAGATACGCAGTATTTT. It translates to CASSVFDRPLTADTQYF.

V gene TRBV11-2 combines with J gene TRBJ1-5, with D unclear. This CDR3 spans 13 amino acids. CDR1 and CDR2 (germline): SGHAT, FQNNGV. Trimming removed 1 base from V and 2 bases from J, with 3 bases in between. CDR3 sequence (DNA): TGTGCCAGCAGCTTAGCGGGCAATCAGCCCCAGCATTTT. Its translation is CASSLAGNQPQHF.

The chain couples TRBV2 to TRBJ2-5; TRBD2 is a possible D gene (5 bases). Germline loops: CDR1 SNHLY, CDR2 FYNNEI. This CDR3 spans 13 amino acids. The germline V and J ends were trimmed by 4 bases and 3 bases, with 9 bases remaining between them. The CDR3, as DNA: TGTGCCAGCAGTGGGTCGGGGAAAGAGACCCAGTACTTC. Encoded protein: CASSGSGKETQYF.

Here the CDR3 DNA reads TGCGCCAGCAGCCCGGGACAGGTAAGGGATGAGCAGTTCTTC. This gives the protein CASSPGQVRDEQFF. The chain employs TRBV5-1 and TRBJ2-1; TRBD1 agrees at 8 bases. Trimming removed 4 bases from V and 8 bases from J; junction bases left unmatched: 8. Per germline, CDR1 SGHRS and CDR2 YFSETQ. The CDR3 is made up of 14 amino acids.

This chain connects TRBV18 to TRBJ2-1; TRBD2 agrees at 7 bases. The CDR3 is made up of 15 amino acids. The J segment lost 1 base and the V segment lost 3 bases, leaving 3 bases of the junction unmatched. CDR1 and CDR2 from the germline V gene are KGHSH and LQKENI. The CDR3 sequence is CASSPAGGSYNEQFF. The CDR3 bases are TGTGCCAGCTCACCGGCCGGGGGGTCCTACAATGAGCAGTTCTTC.

This chain uses TRBV29-1 with TRBJ2-5; 7 bases match TRBD1. This CDR3 comprises 12 residues. Trimming cost V 7 bases and J 2 bases; bases outside gene matches: 4. The germline CDR1 and CDR2 sequences are SQVTM and ANQGSEA. This CDR3 is CSAATGQETQYF. CDR3 DNA: TGCAGCGCCGCGACAGGGCAAGAGACCCAGTACTTC.

The chain recombines TRBV2 with TRBJ2-1; D gene unclear. Germline V gives CDR1 SNHLY, CDR2 FYNNEI. The CDR3 runs 13 residues. Trimming stripped 3 bases from V and 4 bases from J, with 7 bases between. The CDR3 sequence: CASSEVRYNEQFF. DNA of the CDR3: TGTGCCAGCAGTGAGGTCAGGTACAATGAGCAGTTCTTC.

The chain carries TRBV28 and TRBJ1-2, with D perhaps TRBD1 (5 bases). Per germline, CDR1 MDHEN and CDR2 SYDVKM. The V end lost 6 bases, the J end lost 3 bases, and 20 bases lay between the germline ends. This CDR3 is 16 amino acids long. CDR3 loop: CASRQGDSQNYYGYTF. CDR3 coding DNA: TGTGCCAGCAGACAAGGAGACAGCCAAAATTACTATGGCTACACCTTC.

The J gene is TRBJ2-7, the V gene TRBV11-3, with TRBD1 identical over 8 bases. After removal of 4 bases from V and 5 bases from J, the junction contained 4 bases not matched to a gene. Per germline, CDR1 SGHNT and CDR2 YENEEA. This CDR3 is 13 amino acids long. The CDR3 loop is CASSSDRVDEQYF. CDR3 DNA sequence: TGTGCCAGCAGCTCGGACAGGGTCGACGAGCAGTACTTC. Using reference TRBV11-3 and TRBJ2-7 for the parts outside the CDR3, the full variable domain is EAGVVQSPRYKIIEKKQPVAFWCNPISGHNTLYWYLQNLGQGPELLIRYENEEAVDDSQLPKDRFSAERLKGVDSTLKIQPAELGDSAVYLCASSSDRVDEQYFGPGTRLTVT.

The chain carries TRBV6-1 and TRBJ1-2; no clear D gene. The CDR3 length is 10 residues. With 3 bases removed from V and 4 bases from J, the gap between germline ends came to 0 bases. The germline CDR1 and CDR2 sequences are MNHNS and SASEGT. The CDR3 sequence is CASSDYGYTF. The CDR3 nucleotides are TGTGCCAGCAGTGACTATGGCTACACCTTC.

The chain joins TRBV6-5 to TRBJ1-2, with D possibly matching TRBD1 (5 bases). Germline V lookup: CDR1 MNHEY, CDR2 SVGAGI. The CDR3 contains 12 residues. Trimming cost V 4 bases and J 8 bases, with 11 bases left between them. The DNA of the CDR3 is TGTGCCAGCAGTTTTACAGGTGACGGCTACACCTTC. Its translation: CASSFTGDGYTF.

The gene calls are TRBV6-1 and TRBJ1-2; D unresolved. The V and J ends lost 5 bases and 4 bases respectively, with 11 bases between them. The CDR3 is 13 amino acids. Germline CDR1 is MNHNS and CDR2 is SASEGT. The CDR3 coding sequence is TGTGCCAGCAGTTTGCCGCCGTTCTATGGCTACACCTTC. It is translated as CASSLPPFYGYTF.